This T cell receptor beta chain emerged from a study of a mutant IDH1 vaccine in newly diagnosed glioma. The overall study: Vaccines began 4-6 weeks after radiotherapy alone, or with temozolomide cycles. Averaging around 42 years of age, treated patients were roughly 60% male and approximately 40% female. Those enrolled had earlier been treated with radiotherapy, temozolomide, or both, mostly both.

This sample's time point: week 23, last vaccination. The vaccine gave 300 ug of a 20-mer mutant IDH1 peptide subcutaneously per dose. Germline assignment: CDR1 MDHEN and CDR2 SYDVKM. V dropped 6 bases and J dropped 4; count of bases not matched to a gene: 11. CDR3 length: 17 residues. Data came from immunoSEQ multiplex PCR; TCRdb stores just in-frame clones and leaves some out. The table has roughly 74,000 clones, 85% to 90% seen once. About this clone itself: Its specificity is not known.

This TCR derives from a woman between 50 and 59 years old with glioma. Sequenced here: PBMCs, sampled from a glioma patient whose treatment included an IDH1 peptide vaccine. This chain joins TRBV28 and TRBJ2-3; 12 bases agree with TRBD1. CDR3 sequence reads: CASSHPGQGARADTQYF. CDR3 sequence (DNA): TGTGCCAGCAGCCATCCGGGACAGGGGGCCAGGGCAGATACGCAGTATTTT.